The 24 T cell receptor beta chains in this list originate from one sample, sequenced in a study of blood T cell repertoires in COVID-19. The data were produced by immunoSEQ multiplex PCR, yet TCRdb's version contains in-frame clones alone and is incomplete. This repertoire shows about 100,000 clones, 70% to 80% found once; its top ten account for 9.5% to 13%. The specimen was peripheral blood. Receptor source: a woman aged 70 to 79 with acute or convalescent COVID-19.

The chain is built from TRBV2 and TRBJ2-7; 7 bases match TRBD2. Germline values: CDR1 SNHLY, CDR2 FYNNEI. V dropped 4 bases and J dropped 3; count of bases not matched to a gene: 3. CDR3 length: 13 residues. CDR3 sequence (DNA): TGTGCCAGCAGTGTGGGACTACGCTACGAGCAGTACTTC. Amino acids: CASSVGLRYEQYF.

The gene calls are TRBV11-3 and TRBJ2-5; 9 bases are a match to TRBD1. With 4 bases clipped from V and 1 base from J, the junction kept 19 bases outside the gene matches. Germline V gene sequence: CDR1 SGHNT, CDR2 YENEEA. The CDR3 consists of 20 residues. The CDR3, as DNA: TGTGCCAGCAGCTCTCGGAGTCCCGGGACAGGGTTCGGTGGCCAAGAGACCCAGTACTTC. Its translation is CASSSRSPGTGFGGQETQYF.

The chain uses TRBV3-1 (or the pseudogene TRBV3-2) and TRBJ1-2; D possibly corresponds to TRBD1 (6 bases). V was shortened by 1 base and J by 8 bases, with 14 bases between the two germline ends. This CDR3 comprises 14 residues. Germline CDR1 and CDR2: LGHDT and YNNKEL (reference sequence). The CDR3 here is CASSQVPGEIGYTF. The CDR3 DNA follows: TGTGCCAGCAGCCAAGTCCCAGGGGAGATCGGCTACACCTTC.

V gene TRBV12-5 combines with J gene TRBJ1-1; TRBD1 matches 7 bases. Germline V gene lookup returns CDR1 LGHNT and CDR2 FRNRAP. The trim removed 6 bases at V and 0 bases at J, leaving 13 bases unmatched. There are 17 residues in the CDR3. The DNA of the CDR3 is TGTGCTAGTGGCCTCGGACAGGTCGGGCTGATGAACACTGAAGCTTTCTTT. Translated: CASGLGQVGLMNTEAFF.

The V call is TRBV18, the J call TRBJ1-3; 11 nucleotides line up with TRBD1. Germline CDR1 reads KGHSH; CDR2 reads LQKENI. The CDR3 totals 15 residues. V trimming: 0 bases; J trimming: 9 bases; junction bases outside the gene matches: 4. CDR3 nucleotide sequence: TGTGCCAGCTCACCACCGGGACAGGGGGTCGGCACCATATATTTT. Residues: CASSPPGQGVGTIYF.

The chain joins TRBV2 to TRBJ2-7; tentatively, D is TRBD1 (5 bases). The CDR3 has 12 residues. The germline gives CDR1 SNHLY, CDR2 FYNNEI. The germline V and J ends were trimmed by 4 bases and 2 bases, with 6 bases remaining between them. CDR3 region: CASSVQAYEQYV. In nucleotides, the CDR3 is TGTGCCAGCAGTGTACAGGCCTACGAGCAGTACGTC.

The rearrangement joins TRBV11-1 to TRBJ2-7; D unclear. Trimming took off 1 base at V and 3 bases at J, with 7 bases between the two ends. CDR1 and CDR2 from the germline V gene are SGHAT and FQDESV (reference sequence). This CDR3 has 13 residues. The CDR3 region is CASSLEHNYEQYF. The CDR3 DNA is TGTGCCAGCAGCTTAGAACACAACTACGAGCAGTACTTC.

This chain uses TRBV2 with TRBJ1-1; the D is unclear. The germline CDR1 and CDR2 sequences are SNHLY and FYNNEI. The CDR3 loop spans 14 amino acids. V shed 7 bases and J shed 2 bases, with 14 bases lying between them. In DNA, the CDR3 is TGTGCCAGCATGCGGCGGGAGGGTAACACTGAAGCTTTCTTT. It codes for CASMRREGNTEAFF.

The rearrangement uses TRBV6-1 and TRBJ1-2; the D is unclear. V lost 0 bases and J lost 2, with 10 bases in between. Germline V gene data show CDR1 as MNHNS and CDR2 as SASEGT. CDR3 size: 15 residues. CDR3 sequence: CASSEAQGGNYGYTF. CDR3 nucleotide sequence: TGTGCCAGCAGTGAAGCGCAAGGAGGAAACTATGGCTACACCTTC.

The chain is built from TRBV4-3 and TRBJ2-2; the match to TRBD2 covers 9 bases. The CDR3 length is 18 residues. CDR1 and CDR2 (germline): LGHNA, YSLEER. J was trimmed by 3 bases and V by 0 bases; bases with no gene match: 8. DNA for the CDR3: TGCGCCAGCAGCCAAGATATCCTAGCGGGGACGTACACCGGGGAGCTGTTTTTT. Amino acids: CASSQDILAGTYTGELFF.

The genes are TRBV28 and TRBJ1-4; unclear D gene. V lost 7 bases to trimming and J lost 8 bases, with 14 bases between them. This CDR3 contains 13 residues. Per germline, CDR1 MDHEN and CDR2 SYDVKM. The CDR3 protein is CASTWAENEKLFF. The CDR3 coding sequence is TGTGCCAGCACCTGGGCCGAAAACGAAAAACTGTTTTTT.

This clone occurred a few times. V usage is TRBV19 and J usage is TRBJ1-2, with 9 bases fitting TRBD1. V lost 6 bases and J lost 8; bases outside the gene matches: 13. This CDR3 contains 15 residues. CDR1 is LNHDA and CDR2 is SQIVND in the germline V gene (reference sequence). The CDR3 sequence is CASSPGQGGVRGYTF. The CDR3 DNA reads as TGTGCCAGTAGCCCGGGACAGGGAGGCGTCCGCGGCTACACCTTC.

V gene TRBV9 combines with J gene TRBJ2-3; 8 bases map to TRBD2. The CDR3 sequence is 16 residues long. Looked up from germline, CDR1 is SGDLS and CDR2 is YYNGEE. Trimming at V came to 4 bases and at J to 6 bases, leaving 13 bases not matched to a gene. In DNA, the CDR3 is TGTGCCAGCAGCACCCCCCGGGATACGGGAGGGGATACGCAGTATTTT. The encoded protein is CASSTPRDTGGDTQYF.

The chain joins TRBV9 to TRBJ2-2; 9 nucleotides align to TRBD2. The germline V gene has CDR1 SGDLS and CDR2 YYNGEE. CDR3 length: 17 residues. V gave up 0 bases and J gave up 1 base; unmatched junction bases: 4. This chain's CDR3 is CASSVDPTSGNTGELFF. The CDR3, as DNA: TGTGCCAGCAGCGTAGATCCGACTAGCGGGAACACCGGGGAGCTGTTTTTT.

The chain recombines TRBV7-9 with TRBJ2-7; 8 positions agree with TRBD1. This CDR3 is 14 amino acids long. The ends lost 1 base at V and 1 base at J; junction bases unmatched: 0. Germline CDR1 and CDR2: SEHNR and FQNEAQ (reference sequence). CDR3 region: CASSLGTGSYEQYF. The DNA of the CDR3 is TGTGCCAGCAGCTTAGGGACAGGGTCCTACGAGCAGTACTTC. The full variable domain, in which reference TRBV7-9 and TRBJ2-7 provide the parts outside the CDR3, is DTGVSQNPRHKITKRGQNVTFRCDPISEHNRLYWYRQTLGQGPEFLTYFQNEAQLEKSRLLSDRFSAERPKGSFSTLEIQRTEQGDSAMYLCASSLGTGSYEQYFGPGTRLTVT.

CDR3 protein: CASSSSGEASPLHF. Here the CDR3 DNA reads TGTGCCAGCAGTTCTAGCGGGGAGGCGTCACCCCTCCACTTT. V usage is TRBV27 and J usage is TRBJ1-6; D is unclear. The CDR3 is 14 residues long. CDR1 MNHEY and CDR2 SMNVEV come from the germline V gene (reference sequence). Trimming pared 4 bases from V and 10 bases from J, leaving 14 bases between.

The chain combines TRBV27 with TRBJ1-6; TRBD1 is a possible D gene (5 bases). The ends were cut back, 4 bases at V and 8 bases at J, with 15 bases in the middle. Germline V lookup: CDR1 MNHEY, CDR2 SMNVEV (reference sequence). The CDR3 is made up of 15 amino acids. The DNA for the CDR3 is TGTGCCAGCAGTTCTCGCCAGGGTTTTGATTCACCCCTCCACTTT. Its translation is CASSSRQGFDSPLHF.

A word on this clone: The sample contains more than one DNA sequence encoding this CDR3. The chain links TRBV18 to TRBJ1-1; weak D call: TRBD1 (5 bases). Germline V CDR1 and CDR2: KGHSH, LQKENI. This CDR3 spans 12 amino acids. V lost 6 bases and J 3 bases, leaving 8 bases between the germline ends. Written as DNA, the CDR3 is TGTGCCAGCTCCGACAGAGACACTGAAGCTTTCTTT. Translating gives CASSDRDTEAFF. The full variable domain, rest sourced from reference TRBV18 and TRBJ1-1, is NAGVMQNPRHLVRRRGQEARLRCSPMKGHSHVYWYRQLPEEGLKFMVYLQKENIIDESGMPKERFSAEFPKEGPSILRIQQVVRGDSAAYFCASSDRDTEAFFGQGTRLTVV.

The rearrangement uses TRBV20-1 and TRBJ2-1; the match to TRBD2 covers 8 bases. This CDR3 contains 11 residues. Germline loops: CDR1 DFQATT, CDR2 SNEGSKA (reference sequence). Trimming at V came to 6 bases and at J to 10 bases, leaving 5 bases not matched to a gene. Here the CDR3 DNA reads TGCAGTGCCATGACTAGCGACGAGCAGTTCTTC. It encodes CSAMTSDEQFF.

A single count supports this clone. This CDR3 is CASSWGTGENQPQHF. The CDR3 coding sequence is TGTGCCAGCAGTTGGGGGACAGGGGAAAATCAGCCCCAGCATTTT. The rearrangement uses TRBV6-2 or TRBV6-3 and TRBJ1-5; 10 bases line up with TRBD1. V shed 4 bases and J 4 bases; nucleotides not matched to a gene: 4. CDR1 and CDR2 from the germline V gene are MNHEY and SVGEGT. The CDR3 is 15 amino acids.

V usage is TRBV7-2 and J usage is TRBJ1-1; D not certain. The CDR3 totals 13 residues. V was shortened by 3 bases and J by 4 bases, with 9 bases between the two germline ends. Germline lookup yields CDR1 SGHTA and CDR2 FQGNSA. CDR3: CASSLRVSTEAFF. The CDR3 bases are TGTGCCAGCAGCTTGAGAGTGAGCACTGAAGCTTTCTTT.

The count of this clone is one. This chain's CDR3 is CASKDGQVNGYTF. As DNA, the CDR3 is TGTGCCAGTAAGGATGGACAGGTTAATGGCTACACCTTC. The rearrangement links TRBV19 to TRBJ1-2, with 7 bases identical to TRBD1. This CDR3 contains 13 residues. Germline-derived CDR1 and CDR2 are LNHDA and SQIVND (reference sequence). The trim removed 7 bases at V and 6 bases at J, leaving 8 bases unmatched.

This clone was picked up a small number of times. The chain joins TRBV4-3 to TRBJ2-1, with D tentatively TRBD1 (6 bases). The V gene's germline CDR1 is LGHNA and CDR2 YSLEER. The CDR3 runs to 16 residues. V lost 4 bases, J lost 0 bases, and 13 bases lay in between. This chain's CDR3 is CASSRQGGSSYNEQFF. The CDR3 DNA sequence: TGCGCCAGCAGCCGTCAAGGGGGAAGCTCCTACAATGAGCAGTTCTTC.

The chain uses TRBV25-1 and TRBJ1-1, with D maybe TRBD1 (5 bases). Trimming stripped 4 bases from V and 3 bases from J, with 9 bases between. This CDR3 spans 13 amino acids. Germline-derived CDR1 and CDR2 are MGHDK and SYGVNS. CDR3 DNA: TGTGCCAGCAGTGGGGGCTCATACACTGAAGCTTTCTTT. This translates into CASSGGSYTEAFF.